A selection of T cell receptor beta chains follows, all from one sample in a study of OX40 agonist ivuxolimab in advanced cancers. The data were produced by immunoSEQ multiplex PCR, yet TCRdb's version contains in-frame clones alone and is incomplete. The sample consists of 55,000 to 80,000 clones, around 87% of them appearing once. Sequences were derived from CD4+ or CD8+ T cells sorted from blood, sampled in a trial of the OX40 agonist ivuxolimab. The receptor set was obtained from an adult with an advanced solid tumor such as melanoma, head and neck, liver or kidney cancer. The CDR3 runs from the conserved cysteine through the conserved F or W. The D gene is left open where the match is weak. Rows may omit the clone size; those that give it use once, few, many or a size class.

V	length	D	size	J	CDR3	DNA
TRBV5-1	16	TRBD2	once	TRBJ2-5	CASSVAQLAGEGSQYF	TGCGCCAGCAGCGTGGCACAACTAGCGGGGGAGGGGTCCCAGTACTTC
TRBV4-1	16	NA	NA	TRBJ1-5	CASSPAQGKSNQPQHF	TGCGCCAGCAGCCCTGCACAGGGTAAAAGCAATCAGCCCCAGCATTTT
TRBV5-6	15	TRBD1	NA	TRBJ1-4	CASSLEGQGVEKLFF	TGTGCCAGCAGCTTGGAGGGACAGGGGGTTGAAAAACTGTTTTTT
TRBV28	14	NA	few	TRBJ2-2	CASSLFVGNGELFF	TGTGCCAGCAGTTTATTCGTGGGCAACGGGGAGCTGTTTTTT
TRBV6-5	15	NA	NA	TRBJ2-4	CASSSPGIAKNIQYF	TGTGCCAGCAGTTCCCCCGGGATAGCCAAAAACATTCAGTACTTC
TRBV6-6	13	NA	NA	TRBJ2-7	CASRPGSSYEQYF	TGTGCCAGCAGACCTGGAAGTTCCTACGAGCAGTACTTC
TRBV18	15	NA	NA	TRBJ1-3	CASSNLGDSGNTIYF	TGTGCCAGCTCAAACCTAGGGGACTCTGGAAACACCATATATTTT
TRBV28	13	NA	few	TRBJ1-1	CASSLKPNTEAFF	TGTGCCAGCAGTTTAAAACCGAACACTGAAGCTTTCTTT
TRBV4-1	14	TRBD1	NA	TRBJ2-1	CASSRGQGHNEQFF	TGCGCCAGCAGCCGAGGACAGGGCCACAATGAGCAGTTCTTC
TRBV27	17	TRBD2	NA	TRBJ2-3	CASSPGLAGGRTDTQYF	TGTGCCAGCAGTCCTGGACTAGCGGGAGGGCGAACAGATACGCAGTATTTT
TRBV7-2	15	TRBD1	once	TRBJ2-5	CASSLGTGRLETQYF	TGTGCCAGCAGCTTAGGGACAGGGAGGTTAGAGACCCAGTACTTC
TRBV2	14	TRBD1	NA	TRBJ1-2	CASSGGQARYGYTF	TGTGCCAGCAGTGGCGGACAGGCTCGCTATGGCTACACCTTC
TRBV11-3	16	NA	NA	TRBJ2-1	CASSPGGGSGYNEQFF	TGTGCCAGCAGCCCAGGGGGCGGGAGTGGCTACAATGAGCAGTTCTTC